The text below deals with one T cell receptor (beta chain). Its specificity is not known. CD25-based Treg depletion was applied to purified naive CD4+ T cells. Per germline, CDR1 DFQATT and CDR2 SNEGSKA (reference sequence). V lost 3 bases to trimming and J lost 5 bases, with 9 bases between them. CDR3 length: 12 amino acids. Study-wide results and caveats: The TCR gene usage of tumor memory CD4+ T cells clustered together with blood and lymph node memory CD4+ cells and with lymph node naive CD4+ cells.

After constant-region reverse-primer amplification, full-length variable regions underwent semi-nested PCR with Nested Universal Primer A. TCRdb used MiXCR to reprocess the 5' RACE reads, holding one entry per CDR3 protein. The sample holds about 6,700 distinct CDR3 sequences, about 47% seen once. The sample comprised naive CD4+ T cells sorted from a lymph node. Subset: naive CD4+ T cells, CD4+CD45RA+CD25-. This receptor was obtained from a female donor with breast cancer. The rearrangement links TRBV20-1 to TRBJ2-3; D is unclear. The CDR3 coding sequence is TGCAGTGCTAGCTCAAAGGGAGATACGCAGTATTTT. Its protein product is CSASSKGDTQYF.